This T cell receptor (beta chain) was found in a study of CD8+CD57+ T cells in acquired aplastic anemia. Across the study: An average of about 3.4 ug of DNA was obtained from sorted CD4+ and CD8+ cells.

General study results and limits: Significant differences in CD8+ Simpson's diversity were not observed between patients and controls.

Comments on this clonotype: Antigen specificity is unknown.

The V end lost 6 bases, the J end lost 1 base, and 12 bases lay between the germline ends. The CDR3 is 14 residues long. Germline loops: CDR1 SNHLY, CDR2 FYNNEI. Investigators profiled TCR beta VDJ and CDR3 from genomic DNA template. Each CDR3 protein is one row after TCRdb ran MiXCR on the reads. Seen here are some 160,000 distinct CDR3 sequences, roughly 50% observed once, and the top ten hold 3.2%. Patients sequenced had flow cytometry evidence of CD8+CD57+ cell expansion. This TCR was sampled from a human donor with aplastic anemia. This chain uses TRBV2 with TRBJ1-1; D gene uncertain. Sequencing was carried out using sorted CD4+, CD8+, or CD8+CD57+ T cells (not recorded which) from PBMCs. The CDR3 nucleotides are TGTGCCAGCAGGACTCGGACGAGGAACACTGAAGCTTTCTTT. It encodes CASRTRTRNTEAFF. The complete variable domain, with remaining parts taken from reference TRBV2 and TRBJ1-1, reads EPEVTQTPSHQVTQMGQEVILRCVPISNHLYFYWYRQILGQKVEFLVSFYNNEISEKSEIFDDQFSVERPDGSNFTLKIRSTKLEDSAMYFCASRTRTRNTEAFFGQGTRLTVV.